These 8 T cell receptor beta chains were all obtained from the same sample, sequenced in a study of T cells after yellow fever vaccination. TCRdb itself ran the 5' RACE reads through MiXCR, one entry per CDR3 protein. The table shows just over 250,000 distinct CDR3 sequences, with roughly 5% occurring only once. The sample consisted of CD4+ T cells sorted from PBMCs, taken on the day of the yellow fever booster vaccination. The receptors shown here come from a man between 18 and 29 years old who received the YFV17D yellow fever vaccine.

The chain recombines TRBV14 with TRBJ2-3; no definite D call. This CDR3 is built from 13 residues. V lost 10 bases and J 6 bases, leaving 17 bases between the germline ends. The germline V gene encodes CDR1 SGHDN and CDR2 FVKESK. The CDR3 DNA reads TGTGCCACCGGGCCCTACGGGCGTGATACGCAGTATTTT. It specifies CATGPYGRDTQYF.

As concerns this clonotype: The junction shows a germline mismatch at one end, possibly a read error. The chain is built from TRBV12-5 and TRBJ1-1; tentative D call: TRBD1 (5 bases). The CDR3 loop spans 14 amino acids. The germline CDR1 and CDR2 sequences are LGHNT and FRNRAP. In nucleotides, the CDR3 is TGTGCTAGTGGCTTGGGGCAGGTGGACACTGAAGCTTTCTTT. Protein: CASGLGQVDTEAFF.

V and J are TRBV20-1 and TRBJ2-2; possibly TRBD1 or TRBD2 for D (6 bases each). The germline V gene has CDR1 DFQATT and CDR2 SNEGSKA (reference sequence). The CDR3 is 16 residues long. V was cut by 0 bases and J by 3 bases, with 14 bases left in between. CDR3 DNA sequence: TGCAGTGCTAGAGATTTATTTAGGGGGGACACCGGGGAGCTGTTTTTT. Its translation: CSARDLFRGDTGELFF.

The gene calls are TRBV7-2 and TRBJ2-5; the D call may be TRBD1 or TRBD2 (5 bases each). This CDR3 comprises 12 residues. Trimming cost V 4 bases and J 9 bases, with 12 bases left between them. Germline CDR1 SGHTA, CDR2 FQGNSA. This CDR3 is CASSSDLGAQYF. The CDR3 DNA sequence: TGTGCCAGCAGCTCAGACCTGGGGGCCCAGTACTTC.

This clonotype was recorded at least ten times. The CDR3 nucleotides read TGTGCCATCAGCAACCGGGACGGGGGTGCAGATACGCAGTATTTT. Its protein is CAISNRDGGADTQYF. The V and J genes are TRBV10-3 and TRBJ2-3, with a weak D call TRBD2 (6 bases). CDR3 length: 15 residues. Trimming pared 6 bases from V and 4 bases from J, leaving 17 bases between. Germline V gives CDR1 ENHRY, CDR2 SYGVKD.

The chain is built from TRBV19 and TRBJ2-7; 7 nucleotides agree with TRBD2. The J segment lost 0 bases and the V segment lost 6 bases, leaving 5 bases of the junction unmatched. The germline V gene encodes CDR1 LNHDA and CDR2 SQIVND (reference sequence). This CDR3 comprises 14 residues. The CDR3 sequence: CASRAGSSSYEQYF. CDR3 DNA sequence: TGTGCCAGTAGAGCGGGATCTAGCTCCTACGAGCAGTACTTC. The full variable domain, in which reference TRBV19 and TRBJ2-7 provide the parts outside the CDR3, is DGGITQSPKYLFRKEGQNVTLSCEQNLNHDAMYWYRQDPGQGLRLIYYSQIVNDFQKGDIAEGYSVSREKKESFPLTVTSAQKNPTAFYLCASRAGSSSYEQYFGPGTRLTVT.

The chain has TRBV5-1 and TRBJ2-1; D is undetermined. V was shortened by 2 bases and J by 5 bases, with 5 bases between the two germline ends. The CDR3 consists of 12 residues. CDR1 is SGHRS, CDR2 YFSETQ, per germline. CDR3 in amino acids: CASSLQNNEQFF. The CDR3 bases are TGCGCCAGCAGCTTACAGAACAATGAGCAGTTCTTC.

This clonotype appeared a few times. The V gene is TRBV6-5, the J gene TRBJ1-6; no clear D. V was pared by 5 bases and J by 8 bases, with 13 bases between. Germline V gene lookup returns CDR1 MNHEY and CDR2 SVGAGI. CDR3 length: 14 amino acids. As DNA, the CDR3 is TGTGCCAGCAGTCCGACCACCGTGGATTCACCCCTCCACTTT. Translation: CASSPTTVDSPLHF.